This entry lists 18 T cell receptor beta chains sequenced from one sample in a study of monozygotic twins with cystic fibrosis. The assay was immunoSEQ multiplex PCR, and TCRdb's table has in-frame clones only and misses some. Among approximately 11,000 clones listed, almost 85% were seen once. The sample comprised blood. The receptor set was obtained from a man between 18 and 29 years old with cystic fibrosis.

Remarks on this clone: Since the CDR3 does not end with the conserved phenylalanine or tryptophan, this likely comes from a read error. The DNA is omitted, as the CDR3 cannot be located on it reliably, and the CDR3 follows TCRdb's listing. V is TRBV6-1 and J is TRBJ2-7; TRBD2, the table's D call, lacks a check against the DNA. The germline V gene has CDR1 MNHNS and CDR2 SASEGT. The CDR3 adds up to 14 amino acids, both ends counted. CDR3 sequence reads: CASSEAFWGDGGQI.

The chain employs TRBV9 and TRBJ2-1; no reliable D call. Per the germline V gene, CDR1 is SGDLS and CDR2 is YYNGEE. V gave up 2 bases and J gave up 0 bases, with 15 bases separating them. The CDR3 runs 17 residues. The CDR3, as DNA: TGTGCCAGCAGCGTGGGGTTCGGGTTTGACTCCTACAATGAGCAGTTCTTC. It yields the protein CASSVGFGFDSYNEQFF.

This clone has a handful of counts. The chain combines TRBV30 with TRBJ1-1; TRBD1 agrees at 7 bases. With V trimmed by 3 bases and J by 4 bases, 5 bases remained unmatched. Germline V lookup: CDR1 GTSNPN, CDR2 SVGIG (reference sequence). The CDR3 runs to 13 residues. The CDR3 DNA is TGTGCCTGGAGCCACAGGGGATCCACTGAAGCTTTCTTT. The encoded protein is CAWSHRGSTEAFF. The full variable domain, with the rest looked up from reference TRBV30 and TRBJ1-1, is SQTIHQWPATLVQPVGSPLSLECTVEGTSNPNLYWYRQAAGRGLQLLFYSVGIGQISSEVPQNLSASRPQDRQFILSSKKLLLSDSGFYLCAWSHRGSTEAFFGQGTRLTVV.

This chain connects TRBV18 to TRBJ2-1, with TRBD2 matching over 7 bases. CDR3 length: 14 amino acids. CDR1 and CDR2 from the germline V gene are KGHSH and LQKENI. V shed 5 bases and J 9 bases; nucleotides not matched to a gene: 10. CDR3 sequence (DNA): TGTGCCAGCTCATCCCCGGGCGGGAGCGGTGAGCAGTTCTTC. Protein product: CASSSPGGSGEQFF.

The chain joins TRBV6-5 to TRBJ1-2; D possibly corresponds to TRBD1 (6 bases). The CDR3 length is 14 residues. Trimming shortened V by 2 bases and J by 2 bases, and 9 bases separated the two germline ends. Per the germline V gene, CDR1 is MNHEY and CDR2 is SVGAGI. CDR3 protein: CASSYRGQNYGYTF. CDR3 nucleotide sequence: TGTGCCAGCAGTTACCGAGGACAGAACTATGGCTACACCTTC.

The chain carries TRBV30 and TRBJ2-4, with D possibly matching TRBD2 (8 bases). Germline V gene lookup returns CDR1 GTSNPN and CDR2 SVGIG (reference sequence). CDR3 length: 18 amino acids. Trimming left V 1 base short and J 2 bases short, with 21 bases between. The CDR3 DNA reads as TGTGCCTGGAGTGCCGGGGGGGGGACAGCTTTGCCCAAAAACATTCAGTACTTC. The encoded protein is CAWSAGGGTALPKNIQYF. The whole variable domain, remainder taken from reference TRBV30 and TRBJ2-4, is SQTIHQWPATLVQPVGSPLSLECTVEGTSNPNLYWYRQAAGRGLQLLFYSVGIGQISSEVPQNLSASRPQDRQFILSSKKLLLSDSGFYLCAWSAGGGTALPKNIQYFGAGTRLSVL.

In DNA form, the CDR3 reads TGCAGCGTTGAAGGCCTAACCACCCCGGGACTCATACAAGAGACCCAGTACTTC. Its translation: CSVEGLTTPGLIQETQYF. This rearrangement joins TRBV29-1 to TRBJ2-5; D might be TRBD2 (6 bases). This CDR3 contains 18 residues. V was clipped by 1 base and J by 2 bases, with 23 bases between them. In germline, CDR1 is SQVTM, CDR2 ANQGSEA.

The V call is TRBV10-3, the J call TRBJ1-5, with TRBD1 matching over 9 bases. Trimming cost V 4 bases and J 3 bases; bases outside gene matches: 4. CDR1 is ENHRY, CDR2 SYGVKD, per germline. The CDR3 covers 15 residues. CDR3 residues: CAISARTGANQPQHF. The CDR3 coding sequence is TGTGCCATCAGTGCCCGGACAGGGGCCAATCAGCCCCAGCATTTT.

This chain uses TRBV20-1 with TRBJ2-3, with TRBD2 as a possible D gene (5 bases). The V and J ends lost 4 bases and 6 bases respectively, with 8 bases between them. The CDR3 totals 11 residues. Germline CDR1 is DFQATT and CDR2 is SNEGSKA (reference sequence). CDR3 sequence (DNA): TGCAGTGCTACCTCGGGGGATACGCAGTATTTT. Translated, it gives CSATSGDTQYF.

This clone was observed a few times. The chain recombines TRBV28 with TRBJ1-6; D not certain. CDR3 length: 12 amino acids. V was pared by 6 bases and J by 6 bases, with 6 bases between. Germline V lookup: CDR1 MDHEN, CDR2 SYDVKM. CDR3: CASRTVNSPLHF. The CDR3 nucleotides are TGTGCCAGCAGAACAGTTAATTCACCCCTCCACTTT.

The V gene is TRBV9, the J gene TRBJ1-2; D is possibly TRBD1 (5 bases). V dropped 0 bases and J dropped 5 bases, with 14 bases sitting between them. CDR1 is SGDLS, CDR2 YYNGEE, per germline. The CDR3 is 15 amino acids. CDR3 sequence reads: CASSVGQTENYGYTF. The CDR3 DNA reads TGTGCCAGCAGCGTAGGACAGACCGAAAATTATGGCTACACCTTC.

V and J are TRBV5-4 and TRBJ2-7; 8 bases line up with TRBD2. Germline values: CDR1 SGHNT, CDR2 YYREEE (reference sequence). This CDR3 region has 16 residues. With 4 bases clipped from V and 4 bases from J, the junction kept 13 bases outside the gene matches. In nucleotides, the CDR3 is TGTGCCAGCAGCGGGGGTTTGGGACTAGGTCAGTACGAGCAGTACTTC. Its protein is CASSGGLGLGQYEQYF.

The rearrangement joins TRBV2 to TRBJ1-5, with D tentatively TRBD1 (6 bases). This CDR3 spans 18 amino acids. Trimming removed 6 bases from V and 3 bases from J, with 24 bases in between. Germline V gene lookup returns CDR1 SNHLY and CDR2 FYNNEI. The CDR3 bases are TGTGCCAGCAGCGCCTACGGGGGGGGGCGAACCCACAATCAGCCCCAGCATTTT. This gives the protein CASSAYGGGRTHNQPQHF.

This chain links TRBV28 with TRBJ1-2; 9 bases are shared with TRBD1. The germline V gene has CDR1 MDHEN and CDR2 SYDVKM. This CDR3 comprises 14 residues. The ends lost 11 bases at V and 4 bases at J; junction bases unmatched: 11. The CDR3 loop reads CAVWDRDTLYGYTF. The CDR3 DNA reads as TGTGCCGTATGGGACAGGGATACCCTCTATGGCTACACCTTC.

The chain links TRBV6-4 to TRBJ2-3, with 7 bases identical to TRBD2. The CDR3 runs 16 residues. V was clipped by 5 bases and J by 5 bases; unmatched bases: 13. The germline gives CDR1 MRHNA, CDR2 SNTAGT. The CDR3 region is CASSPGGGLGVDTQYF. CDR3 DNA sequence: TGTGCCAGCAGTCCGGGAGGAGGACTAGGGGTAGATACGCAGTATTTT.

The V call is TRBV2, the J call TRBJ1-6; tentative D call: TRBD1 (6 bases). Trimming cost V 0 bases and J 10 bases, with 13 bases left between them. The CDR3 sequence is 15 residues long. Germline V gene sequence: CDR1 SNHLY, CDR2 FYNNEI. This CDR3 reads CASSEAAGARSPLHF. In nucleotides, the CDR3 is TGTGCCAGCAGTGAAGCGGCGGGGGCACGGTCACCCCTCCACTTT. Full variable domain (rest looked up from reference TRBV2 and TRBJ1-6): EPEVTQTPSHQVTQMGQEVILRCVPISNHLYFYWYRQILGQKVEFLVSFYNNEISEKSEIFDDQFSVERPDGSNFTLKIRSTKLEDSAMYFCASSEAAGARSPLHFGNGTRLTVT.

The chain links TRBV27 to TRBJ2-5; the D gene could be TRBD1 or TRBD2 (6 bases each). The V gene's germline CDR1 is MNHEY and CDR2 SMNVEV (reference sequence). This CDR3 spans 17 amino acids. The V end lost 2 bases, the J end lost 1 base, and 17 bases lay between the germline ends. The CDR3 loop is CASSLKFGGTIQETQYF. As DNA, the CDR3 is TGTGCCAGCAGTTTAAAATTCGGGGGCACCATCCAAGAGACCCAGTACTTC.

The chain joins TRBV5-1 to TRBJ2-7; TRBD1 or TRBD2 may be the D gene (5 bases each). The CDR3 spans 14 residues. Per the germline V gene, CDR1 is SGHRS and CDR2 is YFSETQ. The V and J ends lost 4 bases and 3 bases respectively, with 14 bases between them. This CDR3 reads CASSPPGTHYEQYF. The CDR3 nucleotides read TGCGCCAGCAGCCCCCCCGGGACGCACTACGAGCAGTACTTC. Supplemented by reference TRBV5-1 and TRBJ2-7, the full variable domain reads KAGVTQTPRYLIKTRGQQVTLSCSPISGHRSVSWYQQTPGQGLQFLFEYFSETQRNKGNFPGRFSGRQFSNSRSEMNVSTLELGDSALYLCASSPPGTHYEQYFGPGTRLTVT.